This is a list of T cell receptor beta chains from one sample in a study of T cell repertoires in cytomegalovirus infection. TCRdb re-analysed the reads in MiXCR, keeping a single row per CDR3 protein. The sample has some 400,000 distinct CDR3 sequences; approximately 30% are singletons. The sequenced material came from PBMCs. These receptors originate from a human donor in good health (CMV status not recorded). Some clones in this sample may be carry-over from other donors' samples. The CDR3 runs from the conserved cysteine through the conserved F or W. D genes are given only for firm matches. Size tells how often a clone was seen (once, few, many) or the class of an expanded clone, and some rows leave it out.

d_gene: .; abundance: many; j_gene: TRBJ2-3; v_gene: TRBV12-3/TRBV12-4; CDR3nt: TGTGCCAGCAGTTTTCGCCAGATTACGCAGTATTTT; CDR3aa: CASSFRQITQYF
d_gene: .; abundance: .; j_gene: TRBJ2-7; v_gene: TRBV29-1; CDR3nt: TGCAGCGTTGAAATGGCAGGGTCTACCTACGAGCAGTACTTC; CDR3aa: CSVEMAGSTYEQYF
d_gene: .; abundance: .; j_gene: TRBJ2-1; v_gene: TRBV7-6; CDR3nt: TGTGCCAGCAGCTTAATCCAGACAGGTTCCTACAATGAGCAGTTCTTC; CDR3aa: CASSLIQTGSYNEQFF
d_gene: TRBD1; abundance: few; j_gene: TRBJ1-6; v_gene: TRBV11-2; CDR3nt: TGTGCCAGCAGCTTCGGGACAGGCACTGGTTCACCCCTCCACTTT; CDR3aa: CASSFGTGTGSPLHF
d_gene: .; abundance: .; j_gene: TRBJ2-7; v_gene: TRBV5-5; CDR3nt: TGTGCCAGCAGGTTGTGGGAGAACGGTTCCTACGAGCAGTACTTC; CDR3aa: CASRLWENGSYEQYF
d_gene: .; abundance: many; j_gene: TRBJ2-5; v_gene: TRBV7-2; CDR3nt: TGTGCCAGCAGCCTCGGGACAAAACAAGAGACCCAGTACTTC; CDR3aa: CASSLGTKQETQYF
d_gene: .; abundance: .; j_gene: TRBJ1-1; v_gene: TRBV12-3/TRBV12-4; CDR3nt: TGTGCCAGCAGCCAAAACCAGAACACTGAAGCTTTCTTT; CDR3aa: CASSQNQNTEAFF
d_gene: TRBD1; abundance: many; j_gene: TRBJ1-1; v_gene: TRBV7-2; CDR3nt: TGTGCCAGCAGCCGAGACGCAGGGGGCTTGAGGAGGAGTGAAGCTTTCTTT; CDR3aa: CASSRDAGGLRRSEAFF
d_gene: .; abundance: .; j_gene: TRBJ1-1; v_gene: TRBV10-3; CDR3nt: TGTGCCATCAGTCCAGACCCGAACACTGAAGCTTTCTTT; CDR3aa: CAISPDPNTEAFF
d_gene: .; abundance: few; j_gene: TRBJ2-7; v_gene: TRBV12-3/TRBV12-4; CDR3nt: TGTGCCAGCAGTATTGAACCACGCGAGCAGTACTTC; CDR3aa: CASSIEPREQYF
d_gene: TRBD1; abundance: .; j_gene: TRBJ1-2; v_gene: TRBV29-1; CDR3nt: TGCAGCGGGTGGACAGGGAACTATGGCTACACCTTC; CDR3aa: CSGWTGNYGYTF